This T cell receptor (beta chain) was sequenced for a study of T cells after yellow fever vaccination. TCRdb fed the 5' RACE reads into MiXCR, producing one record per CDR3 protein. Among some 110,000 distinct CDR3 sequences listed, approximately 8.4% were seen once. There are 14 residues in the CDR3. Germline trimming cut 7 bases from V and 8 bases from J; bases unmatched to any gene: 9. Notes on this clonotype: A much larger clone lies one base from this, so it may be a read error.

The receptor was isolated from a man aged 25-40 years who received the YFV17D yellow fever vaccine. Specimen: CD8+ T cells sorted from PBMCs, collected 45 days after the yellow fever booster vaccination. The chain joins TRBV12-3 or TRBV12-4 to TRBJ2-1, with 9 nucleotides matching TRBD1. The CDR3 loop is CASNSPDRGDEQFF. CDR3 nucleotide sequence: TGTGCCAGCAATTCACCGGACAGGGGAGATGAGCAGTTCTTC.